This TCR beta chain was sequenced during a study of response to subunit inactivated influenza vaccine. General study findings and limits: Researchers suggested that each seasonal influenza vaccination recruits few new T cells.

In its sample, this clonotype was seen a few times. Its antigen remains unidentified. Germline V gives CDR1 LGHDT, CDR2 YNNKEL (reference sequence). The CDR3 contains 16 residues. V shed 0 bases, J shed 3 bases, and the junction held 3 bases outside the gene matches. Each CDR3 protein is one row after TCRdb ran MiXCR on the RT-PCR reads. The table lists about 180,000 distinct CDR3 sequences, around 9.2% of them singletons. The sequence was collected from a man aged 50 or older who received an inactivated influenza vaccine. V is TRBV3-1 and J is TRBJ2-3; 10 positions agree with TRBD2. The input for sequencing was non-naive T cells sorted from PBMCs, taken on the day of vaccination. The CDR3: CASSQDDSGGTDTQYF. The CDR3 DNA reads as TGTGCCAGCAGCCAAGATGATAGCGGGGGGACAGATACGCAGTATTTT.